The next 14 T cell receptor beta chains were all read from a single sample in a study of blood T cell repertoires in COVID-19 (dated by TCRdb to between 2020 and 2021). Receptor amplification or capture employed the immunoSEQ multiplex PCR assay. The table was pulled from immuneACCESS by TCRdb, which kept in-frame rearrangements only. Such tables lose some clones; where checked, under half of the loss comes from unresolved V genes, and the rest has no known cause. This sample is represented by about 300,000 clones; 86% of them were singletons. Less than 3% of the sample is held by the ten biggest clonotypes. The sequenced sample was PBMCs or T cells enriched from blood (not recorded which). The receptors derive from a woman aged 18-29 years who had recovered from COVID-19.

This chain joins TRBV27 and TRBJ1-1, with a tentative D call TRBD1 (5 bases). The length of the CDR3 is 17 residues. V was pared by 6 bases and J by 0 bases, with 20 bases between. Germline values: CDR1 MNHEY, CDR2 SMNVEV (reference sequence). CDR3 sequence: CASSPGRGRSLNTEAFF. The CDR3 coding sequence is TGTGCCAGCAGCCCAGGGAGGGGCAGAAGTCTGAACACTGAAGCTTTCTTT.

The chain combines TRBV20-1 with TRBJ2-5; a possible D gene is TRBD2 (5 bases). This CDR3 contains 12 residues. Germline values: CDR1 DFQATT, CDR2 SNEGSKA (reference sequence). Trimming removed 3 bases at V and 5 bases at J, with 10 bases between. The CDR3 region has the DNA TGCAGTGCTAGTATGGGCGGGGAGACCCAGTACTTC. Encoded protein: CSASMGGETQYF.

The chain is built from TRBV27 and TRBJ2-7, with TRBD2 as a possible D gene (5 bases). CDR3 size: 15 residues. Germline assignment: CDR1 MNHEY and CDR2 SMNVEV (reference sequence). The V gene lost 5 bases and the J gene lost 7 bases, with 21 bases spanning the gap. The CDR3 protein is CASSPLRGLKWEQYF. The CDR3 nucleotides are TGTGCCAGCAGTCCCCTGAGAGGGTTAAAATGGGAGCAGTACTTC.

V gene TRBV7-2 combines with J gene TRBJ1-5; TRBD1 matches 7 bases. With V trimmed by 5 bases and J by 0 bases, 7 bases remained unmatched. The CDR3 runs 16 residues. In germline, CDR1 is SGHTA, CDR2 FQGNSA. The DNA of the CDR3 is TGTGCCAGCAGCCCGGTAGGGGGCTTTAGCAATCAGCCCCAGCATTTT. As protein: CASSPVGGFSNQPQHF.

This chain joins TRBV6-5 and TRBJ2-7; TRBD2 matches 9 bases. The CDR3 covers 13 residues. Trimming took 10 bases from V and 4 from J; bases not matched to a gene: 8. Per germline, CDR1 MNHEY and CDR2 SVGAGI. This CDR3 reads CAIRLAVQYEQYF. The CDR3 DNA reads TGTGCCATCCGACTAGCGGTACAATACGAGCAGTACTTC.

The chain links TRBV5-4 to TRBJ2-1; D gene ambiguous. The CDR3 consists of 11 residues. CDR1 is SGHNT, CDR2 YYREEE, per germline (reference sequence). The germline V and J ends were trimmed by 0 bases and 10 bases, with 5 bases remaining between them. The CDR3: CASSLATEQFF. In nucleotides, the CDR3 is TGTGCCAGCAGCTTGGCCACAGAGCAGTTCTTC.

The chain joins TRBV13 to TRBJ2-3; 13 bases map to TRBD2. Trimming cost V 5 bases and J 2 bases; bases outside gene matches: 13. This CDR3 has 19 amino acids. Germline CDR1 PRHDT, CDR2 FYEKMQ (reference sequence). The CDR3 DNA reads as TGTGCCAGCAGCCCGATTCCGGGACTAGCGGGATCTATCACAGATACGCAGTATTTT. Translating gives CASSPIPGLAGSITDTQYF.

This chain connects TRBV11-3 to TRBJ2-7; TRBD1 aligns across 9 bases. This CDR3 is built from 14 residues. Germline loops: CDR1 SGHNT, CDR2 YENEEA. V was pared by 3 bases and J by 3 bases, with 3 bases of the junction left unmatched. CDR3 loop: CASSFVGQGYEQYF. Written as DNA, the CDR3 is TGTGCCAGCAGCTTCGTGGGACAGGGCTACGAGCAGTACTTC.

CDR3 bases: TGCGCCAGCAGTTCCGGACAGGGGGAGCATTTT. Protein sequence: CASSSGQGEHF. This rearrangement joins TRBV10-1 to TRBJ1-5, with 10 bases fitting TRBD1. V lost 5 bases, J lost 14 bases, and 3 bases stayed unmatched. This CDR3 comprises 11 residues. Germline lookup yields CDR1 WNHNN and CDR2 SYGVQD (reference sequence).

This chain joins TRBV7-9 and TRBJ1-4; 11 nucleotides align to TRBD1. Trimming removed 3 bases from V and 8 bases from J; junction bases left unmatched: 8. Germline lookup yields CDR1 SEHNR and CDR2 FQNEAQ (reference sequence). The CDR3 has 16 amino acids. In DNA form, the CDR3 reads TGTGCCAGCAGCTTCGGAGGGACAGGGGGTAGAGAAAAACTGTTTTTT. This codes for CASSFGGTGGREKLFF. The full variable domain, rest sourced from reference TRBV7-9 and TRBJ1-4, is DTGVSQNPRHKITKRGQNVTFRCDPISEHNRLYWYRQTLGQGPEFLTYFQNEAQLEKSRLLSDRFSAERPKGSFSTLEIQRTEQGDSAMYLCASSFGGTGGREKLFFGSGTQLSVL.

In the case of this clone: In the same sample, other DNA sequences code for this CDR3. The chain has TRBV15 and TRBJ2-1, with a tentative D call TRBD2 (5 bases). The CDR3 extends over 16 amino acids. V lost 0 bases, J lost 0 bases, and 9 bases lay in between. Germline loops: CDR1 LNHNV, CDR2 YYDKDF (reference sequence). CDR3 nucleotides: TGTGCCACCAGCAGAGATAGGGAGAGCTCCTACAATGAGCAGTTCTTC. This translates into CATSRDRESSYNEQFF.

The chain combines TRBV9 with TRBJ2-3, with D possibly matching TRBD2 (6 bases). Per germline, CDR1 SGDLS and CDR2 YYNGEE. Trimming stripped 1 base from V and 5 bases from J, with 14 bases between. The CDR3 has 15 residues. CDR3 in DNA: TGTGCCAGCAGCGTAACTAGCCTTTCTGGAGATACGCAGTATTTT. It specifies CASSVTSLSGDTQYF.

Comments on this clone: A clone one base away is much larger, so this may be a read error. In the same sample, other DNA sequences code for this CDR3. The chain carries TRBV9 and TRBJ2-3; 15 bases are shared with TRBD2. Germline V CDR1 and CDR2: SGDLS, YYNGEE. This CDR3 comprises 17 residues. The CDR3 region has the DNA TGTGCCAGCAGCGTAGGGACTAGCGGGAGGGCCTCAGACACGCAGTATTTT. Translated, it gives CASSVGTSGRASDTQYF.

The chain combines TRBV7-9 with TRBJ1-1, with D unclear. Germline V gives CDR1 SEHNR, CDR2 FQNEAQ (reference sequence). The CDR3 covers 13 residues. V was shortened by 1 base and J by 7 bases, with 10 bases between the two germline ends. The CDR3 region is CASSLEPRLEAFF. The CDR3 coding sequence is TGTGCCAGCAGCTTAGAGCCCAGGCTTGAAGCTTTCTTT. Based on the CDR3 plus reference TRBV7-9 and TRBJ1-1, the full variable domain is DTGVSQNPRHKITKRGQNVTFRCDPISEHNRLYWYRQTLGQGPEFLTYFQNEAQLEKSRLLSDRFSAERPKGSFSTLEIQRTEQGDSAMYLCASSLEPRLEAFFGQGTRLTVV.